The 10 T cell receptor beta chains presented below share a single source sample, sequenced in a study of T cells in Graves' hyperthyroidism and ophthalmopathy (dated by TCRdb to the late 2010s). Library preparation employed multiplex PCR. The sequencing machine was an Illumina HiSeq 2000. Amplification of TCR beta CDR3 regions was carried out from RNA transcripts. For the first round of RT-PCR on the TCR CDR3, the HTBI primer set was used together with the Qiagen OneStep RT-PCR kit. TCRdb cleaned the public reads at Q25 with fastp, built clones with MiXCR and kept in-frame beta chains. Entries are consolidated by CDR3 protein sequence, retaining the most common genes and DNA. The sample data list hundreds of thousands of distinct CDR3 sequences, and around 22% of these were observed just once. Of the sample, around 11% falls within the top ten clones. The sample comprised blood. The receptors shown here come from a young woman with Graves' ophthalmopathy.

This clonotype was seen more than once but under ten times. Written as DNA, the CDR3 is TGTGCCAGCAGTTATAGAGTGGCAGGACACAGCTCCTATAATTCACCCCTCCACTTT. Translated: CASSYRVAGHSSYNSPLHF. V and J are TRBV6-5 and TRBJ1-6, with D perhaps matching TRBD1 (5 bases). The CDR3 loop spans 19 amino acids. V dropped 3 bases and J dropped 0 bases, with 18 bases sitting between them. Per germline, CDR1 MNHEY and CDR2 SVGAGI.

This clonotype was seen at least ten times. The chain uses TRBV12-3 or TRBV12-4 and TRBJ1-1; possibly TRBD1 for D (5 bases). The CDR3 covers 14 residues. The V end lost 6 bases, the J end lost 0 bases, and 11 bases lay between the germline ends. CDR3 loop: CASRVGGLNTEAFF. As DNA, the CDR3 is TGTGCCAGCAGAGTGGGGGGGTTGAACACTGAAGCTTTCTTT.

The V call is TRBV3-1, the J call TRBJ2-3; 8 positions match TRBD1. Germline-derived CDR1 and CDR2 are LGHDT and YNNKEL (reference sequence). V lost 4 bases to trimming and J lost 5 bases; unmatched junction nucleotides: 14. CDR3 size: 17 residues. The DNA for the CDR3 is TGTGCCAGCAGCCTAACACTAGGCCGGACAGGGAGAGATACGCAGTATTTT. Translation gives CASSLTLGRTGRDTQYF.

With regard to this clonotype: No conserved phenylalanine or tryptophan is present at the end of the CDR3, so a read error is the likely explanation. The DNA is left out, because the CDR3 cannot be placed on it with certainty; the CDR3 is given as TCRdb lists it. The V gene is TRBV30, the J gene TRBJ1-1; the table's TRBD1 call for D was not verified on the DNA. 10 amino acids form the CDR3, both terminal residues included. Germline V CDR1 and CDR2: GTSNPN, SVGIG (reference sequence). The CDR3 sequence: CAWIMAGPGD.

This clonotype was seen at least ten times. As DNA, the CDR3 is TGTGCCACCAGCTACAGGGCAGGGGAGACCCAGTACTTC. Protein product: CATSYRAGETQYF. The chain joins TRBV15 to TRBJ2-5; perhaps TRBD1 as D (6 bases). The CDR3 length is 13 residues. Germline CDR1 and CDR2: LNHNV and YYDKDF (reference sequence). V was trimmed by 5 bases and J by 5 bases, leaving 12 bases between them.

This clonotype was detected a few times. This chain uses TRBV12-3 or TRBV12-4 with TRBJ2-7, with D perhaps matching TRBD1 (6 bases). Trimming stripped 7 bases from V and 7 bases from J, with 23 bases between. The CDR3 extends over 15 amino acids. The CDR3 reads CASTPPGAALREQYF. CDR3 in DNA: TGTGCCAGCACCCCCCCAGGGGCGGCCTTGAGGGAGCAGTACTTC.

This clonotype has more than one count but fewer than ten. The rearrangement joins TRBV10-2 to TRBJ2-5, with D possibly matching TRBD2 (5 bases). This CDR3 has 15 amino acids. CDR1 and CDR2 from the germline V gene are WSHSY and SAAADI. Trimming pared 3 bases from V and 4 bases from J, leaving 15 bases between. This CDR3 is CASSEPSWVVETQYF. CDR3 nucleotide sequence: TGCGCCAGCAGTGAACCTAGCTGGGTGGTAGAGACCCAGTACTTC.

There are many counts of this clonotype. The chain couples TRBV27 to TRBJ1-1; D is possibly TRBD1 (5 bases). Germline CDR1 is MNHEY and CDR2 is SMNVEV (reference sequence). The germline V and J ends were trimmed by 4 bases and 6 bases, with 12 bases remaining between them. The CDR3 length is 13 residues. The CDR3 loop reads CASSSGTVPEAFF. The CDR3 DNA follows: TGTGCCAGCAGTTCCGGGACGGTCCCTGAAGCTTTCTTT.

The J gene is TRBJ1-2, the V gene TRBV29-1; TRBD1 aligns across 12 bases. V was pared by 2 bases and J by 6 bases, with 4 bases of the junction left unmatched. This CDR3 has 14 amino acids. CDR1 and CDR2 from the germline V gene are SQVTM and ANQGSEA. The CDR3 sequence is CSVERGQGANGYTF. Written as DNA, the CDR3 is TGCAGCGTTGAACGGGGACAGGGGGCAAATGGCTACACCTTC.

This clonotype turned up a few times. The genes are TRBV28 and TRBJ1-1, with 8 bases aligning to TRBD1. The CDR3 has 14 amino acids. The ends lost 6 bases at V and 4 bases at J; junction bases unmatched: 7. Per the germline V gene, CDR1 is MDHEN and CDR2 is SYDVKM. CDR3 amino acids: CASRHPGGGTEAFF. The CDR3 DNA follows: TGTGCCAGCAGACACCCAGGGGGCGGCACTGAAGCTTTCTTT.